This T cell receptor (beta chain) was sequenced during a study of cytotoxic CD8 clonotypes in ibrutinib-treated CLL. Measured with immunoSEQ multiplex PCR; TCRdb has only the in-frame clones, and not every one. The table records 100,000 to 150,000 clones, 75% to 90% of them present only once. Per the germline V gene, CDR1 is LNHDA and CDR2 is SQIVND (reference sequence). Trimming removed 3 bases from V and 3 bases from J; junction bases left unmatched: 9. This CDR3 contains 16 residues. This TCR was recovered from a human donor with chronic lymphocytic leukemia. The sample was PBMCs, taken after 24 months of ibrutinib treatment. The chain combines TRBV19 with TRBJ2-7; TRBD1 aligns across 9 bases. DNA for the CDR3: TGTGCCAGTAGTATGGGGGACAGGGACCTAATCTACGAGCAGTACTTC. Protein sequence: CASSMGDRDLIYEQYF.